This TCR beta chain was retrieved from a study of human T cells and chemical hapten exposure. This clonotype was picked up a small number of times. TCRdb recomputed calls from the RACE reads with MiXCR, one row per CDR3 protein. This table has some 360,000 distinct CDR3 sequences, roughly 4.6% appearing once. Noted time point: pre-sensitization, week 0. Sample treatment: therapeutic diphenylcyclopropenone sensitization with weekly scalp DPC. The CDR3 consists of 19 residues. Germline V gene data show CDR1 as KGHSH and CDR2 as LQKENI. The V end was cut by 2 bases, the J end by 0 bases, with 22 bases between.

This TCR came from a woman aged 50 to 60 with alopecia areata. Some clones in this sample may be carry-over from other donors' samples. This specimen was whole blood, taken in connection with sensitization to the hapten diphenylcyclopropenone (DPC). J is TRBJ1-2 and V is TRBV18; a possible D gene is TRBD1 (5 bases). Here the CDR3 DNA reads TGTGCCAGCTCACCAACCAGGGACGGCGTTAGTCAAGCTAACTATGGCTACACCTTC. This encodes CASSPTRDGVSQANYGYTF.